What follows describes a single TCR beta chain. The V segment lost 1 base and the J segment 6 bases; nucleotides outside the gene matches: 8. The CDR3 length is 15 residues. Germline values: CDR1 GTSNPN, CDR2 SVGIG (reference sequence). This sample is part of a study of cytomegalovirus exposure and HLA in healthy donors. Primers for the PCR totalled 60 Vbeta and 13 Jbeta. Repertoires were generated with immunoSEQ multiplex PCR, while TCRdb's copy carries only in-frame clones and drops some. The top ten clones hold approximately 1.8% of a sample with around 88,000 clones, around 67% of them seen once. Material for sequencing was PBMCs. The rearrangement uses TRBV30 and TRBJ2-1; 8 bases are shared with TRBD2. The source of this sequence is a male donor in good health and CMV-seronegative. For the CDR3, the DNA is TGTGCCTGGAGTGGGATAGCGGGGATGATCAATGAGCAGTTCTTC. The encoded protein is CAWSGIAGMINEQFF.